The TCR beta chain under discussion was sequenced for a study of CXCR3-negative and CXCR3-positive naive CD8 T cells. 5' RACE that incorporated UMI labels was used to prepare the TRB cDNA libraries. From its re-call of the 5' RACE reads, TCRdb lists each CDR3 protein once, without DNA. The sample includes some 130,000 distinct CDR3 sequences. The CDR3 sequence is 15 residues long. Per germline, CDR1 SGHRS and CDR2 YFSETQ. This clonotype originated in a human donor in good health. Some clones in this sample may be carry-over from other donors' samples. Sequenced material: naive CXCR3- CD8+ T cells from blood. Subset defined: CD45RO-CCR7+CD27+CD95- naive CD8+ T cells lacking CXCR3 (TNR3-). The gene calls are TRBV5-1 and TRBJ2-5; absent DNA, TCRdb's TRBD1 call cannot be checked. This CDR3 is CASSFGDSRQETQYF.